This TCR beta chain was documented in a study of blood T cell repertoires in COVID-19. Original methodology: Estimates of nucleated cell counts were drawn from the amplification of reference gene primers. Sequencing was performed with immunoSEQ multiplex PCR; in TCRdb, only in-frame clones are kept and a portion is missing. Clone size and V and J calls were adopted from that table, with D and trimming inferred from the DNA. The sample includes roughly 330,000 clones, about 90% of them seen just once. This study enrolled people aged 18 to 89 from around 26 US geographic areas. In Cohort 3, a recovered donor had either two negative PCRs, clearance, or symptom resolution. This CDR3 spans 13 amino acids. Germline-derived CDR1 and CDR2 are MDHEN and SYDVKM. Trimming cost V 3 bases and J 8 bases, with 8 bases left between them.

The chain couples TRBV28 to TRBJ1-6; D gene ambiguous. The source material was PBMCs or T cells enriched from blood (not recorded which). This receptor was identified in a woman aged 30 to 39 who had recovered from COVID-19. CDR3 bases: TGTGCCAGCAGTTTTCCGGGTTATTCACCCCTCCACTTT. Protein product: CASSFPGYSPLHF.